Listed below are T cell receptor beta chains from one sample, sequenced in a study of beta chain features in type 1 diabetes. Measured with immunoSEQ multiplex PCR; TCRdb has only the in-frame clones, and not every one. The sample carries about 660,000 clones, more than 13% recorded once. Sequenced material: naive CD4+ T cells from blood. These TCRs come from a man aged 18 to 29 with type 1 diabetes. The CDR3 runs from the conserved cysteine through the conserved F or W. D genes are given only for firm matches. Size values are once, few and many counts, or a class for expanded clones, and some rows have none.

CDR3aa | CDR3nt | len | d_gene | j_gene | abundance | v_gene
CASSRDSMTSGSSNEQFF | TGCGCCAGCAGCCGGGACAGTATGACTAGCGGGAGTTCAAATGAGCAGTTCTTC | 18 | TRBD2 | TRBJ2-1 | few | TRBV5-1
CASSLGDREGSGYTF | TGTGCCAGCAGCTTAGGAGACAGGGAGGGTAGTGGCTACACCTTC | 15 | TRBD1 | TRBJ1-2 | . | TRBV7-9
CAWSTYGDEQFF | TGTGCCTGGAGTACCTATGGGGATGAGCAGTTCTTC | 12 | . | TRBJ2-1 | . | TRBV30
CSVEENGPNTEAFF | TGCAGCGTTGAAGAAAACGGACCGAACACTGAAGCTTTCTTT | 14 | . | TRBJ1-1 | few | TRBV29-1
CASSPTVGDSKNIQYF | TGTGCCAGCTCACCGACAGTGGGGGACTCCAAAAACATTCAGTACTTC | 16 | . | TRBJ2-4 | few | TRBV18
CASSYGSGKETQYF | TGCGCCAGCAGTTATGGTAGCGGGAAAGAGACCCAGTACTTC | 14 | TRBD2 | TRBJ2-5 | . | TRBV5-1
CASSSSGNTEAFF | TGTGCCAGCAGTTCCAGTGGGAACACTGAAGCTTTCTTT | 13 | . | TRBJ1-1 | few | TRBV27
CAWSTGGNQPQHF | TGTGCCTGGAGTACAGGGGGGAATCAGCCCCAGCATTTT | 13 | TRBD1 | TRBJ1-5 | . | TRBV30
CASSQGPRSNSYNEQFF | TGCGCCAGCAGCCAAGGCCCGAGGAGTAACTCCTACAATGAGCAGTTCTTC | 17 | . | TRBJ2-1 | few | TRBV4-1
CASRAGLNSVYEQYF | TGTGCCAGCAGAGCCGGACTGAACTCCGTCTACGAGCAGTACTTC | 15 | . | TRBJ2-7 | few | TRBV2
CASSWAGRYEQYF | TGTGCCAGCAGTTGGGCCGGTCGCTACGAGCAGTACTTC | 13 | . | TRBJ2-7 | . | TRBV25-1
CASSFRTAGGETQYF | TGTGCCAGCAGCTTCCGAACGGCGGGAGGAGAGACCCAGTACTTC | 15 | TRBD2 | TRBJ2-5 | few | TRBV5-6
CASTEGGGGNQPQHF | TGTGCCAGCACCGAAGGGGGGGGCGGCAATCAGCCCCAGCATTTT | 15 | . | TRBJ1-5 | few | TRBV2
CAISEGANYGYTF | TGTGCCATCAGTGAGGGGGCTAACTATGGCTACACCTTC | 13 | . | TRBJ1-2 | . | TRBV10-3
CASSFDTYTEAFF | TGTGCCAGCAGCTTTGACACTTACACTGAAGCTTTCTTT | 13 | . | TRBJ1-1 | few | TRBV7-2
CASIRGETGYGYTF | TGTGCCAGCATACGAGGTGAGACAGGCTATGGCTACACCTTC | 14 | . | TRBJ1-2 | once | TRBV6-1
CASSRLAGENEQFF | TGCGCCAGCAGCCGATTAGCGGGAGAGAATGAGCAGTTCTTC | 14 | TRBD2 | TRBJ2-1 | few | TRBV4-1
CASSLAGSTDTQYF | TGTGCCAGCAGCTTGGCGGGAAGCACAGATACGCAGTATTTT | 14 | . | TRBJ2-3 | . | TRBV7-2
CASSVGGLGPSTDTQYF | TGTGCCAGCAGCGTGGGGGGACTAGGGCCCTCCACAGATACGCAGTATTTT | 17 | TRBD2 | TRBJ2-3 | . | TRBV9
CASSLEGQPQHF | TGTGCCAGCAGCTTAGAGGGTCAGCCCCAGCATTTT | 12 | . | TRBJ1-5 | few | TRBV7-2
CASSYSVNGGPRAFF | TGTGCCAGCAGTTACTCGGTAAACGGGGGGCCGAGAGCTTTCTTT | 15 | . | TRBJ1-1 | . | TRBV6-5
CASSLPRGGAVNEQFF | TGTGCCAGCAGCTTGCCTCGAGGGGGGGCCGTAAATGAGCAGTTCTTC | 16 | . | TRBJ2-1 | . | TRBV5-4